This TCR beta chain was found in a study of CD8+ T cells in alopecia areata. Study context: Percentage of affected scalp area was the basis on which treated patients' severity was scored.

The treatment here: oral pan-JAK inhibitor, 5-10 mg twice daily. Collection of lesional scalp punch biopsies and peripheral blood was performed in alopecia areata patients. Concerning this clone itself: The antigen is unknown.

cDNA serving as the sequencing template came from extracted, reverse transcribed RNA. Measured with immunoSEQ multiplex PCR; TCRdb has only the in-frame clones, and not every one. The sample contains about 200,000 clones, around two fifths of which appear only once. The CDR3 runs 15 residues. CDR1 is MGHRA, CDR2 YSYEKL, per germline. Whole-study findings and limits: The link between baseline CD8+ expansion and response remains uncertain with one nonresponder. Alopecia totalis/universalis scalp especially showed more expanded CD8+ clones than normal scalp.

The sequence was obtained from a human donor with alopecia areata. The starting material was CD4+ T cells sorted from blood, obtained at approximately week 30, from a patient treated with tofacitinib. V gene TRBV4-1 combines with J gene TRBJ2-5, with a weak D call TRBD2 (6 bases). The J call may be mistaken, given a closer DNA end match to TRBJ2-7. DNA of the CDR3: TGCGCCAGCAGCCAACAGGCCAGGGAGGTCTACGAGCAGTACTTC. As protein: CASSQQAREVYEQYF.